The rows below give T cell receptor beta chains drawn from one sample of a study of cytomegalovirus exposure and HLA in healthy donors. Using immunoSEQ multiplex PCR, the repertoire was profiled, and TCRdb retains in-frame clones only, with some absent. The sample includes under 200,000 clones, roughly 80% of them seen just once. The sequencing sample was made of PBMCs. The receptors stem from a man aged 55 to 70 in good health and CMV-seronegative. CDR3s include the opening cysteine and the closing phenylalanine or tryptophan.

V	J	CDR3
TRBV11-2	TRBJ1-5	CASSLSSGGGQPQHF
TRBV28	TRBJ2-7	CASSPGTNHEQYF
TRBV2	TRBJ2-5	CASSLMGLAEETQYF
TRBV5-4	TRBJ1-1	CASSLSTGNTEAFF
TRBV6-6	TRBJ1-1	CASSLQVNTEAFF
TRBV9	TRBJ2-1	CASSVEGGVSYNEQFF
TRBV6-1	TRBJ1-1	CASSHRTDSNTEAFF
TRBV7-2	TRBJ2-3	CASSPGLAGGFTQYF
TRBV29-1	TRBJ2-7	CSVEKPSGRGPEQYF
TRBV27	TRBJ2-3	CASSLLSSTDTQYF
TRBV27	TRBJ1-1	CASSRVRGWAEAFF